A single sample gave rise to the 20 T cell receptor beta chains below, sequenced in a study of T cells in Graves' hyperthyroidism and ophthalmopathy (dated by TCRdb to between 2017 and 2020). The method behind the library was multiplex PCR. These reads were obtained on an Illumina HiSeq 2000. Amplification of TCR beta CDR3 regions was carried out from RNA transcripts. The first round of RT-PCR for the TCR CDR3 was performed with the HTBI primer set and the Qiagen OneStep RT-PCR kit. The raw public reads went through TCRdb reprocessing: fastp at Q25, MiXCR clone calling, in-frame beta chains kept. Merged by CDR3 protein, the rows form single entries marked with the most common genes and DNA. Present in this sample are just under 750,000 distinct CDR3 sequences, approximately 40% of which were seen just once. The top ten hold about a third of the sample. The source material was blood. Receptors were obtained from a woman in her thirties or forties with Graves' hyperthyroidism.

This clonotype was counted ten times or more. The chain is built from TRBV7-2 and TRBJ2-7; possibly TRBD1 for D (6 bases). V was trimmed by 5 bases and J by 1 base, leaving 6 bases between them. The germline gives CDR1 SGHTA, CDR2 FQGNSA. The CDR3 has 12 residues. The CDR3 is CASSQGSYEQYF. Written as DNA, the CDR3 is TGTGCCAGCAGCCAGGGGTCCTACGAGCAGTACTTC.

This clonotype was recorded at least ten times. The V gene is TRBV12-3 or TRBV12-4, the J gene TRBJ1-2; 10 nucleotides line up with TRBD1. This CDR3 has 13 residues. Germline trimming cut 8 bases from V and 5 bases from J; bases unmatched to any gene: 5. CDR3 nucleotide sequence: TGTGCCAGCGAGGCGGGACAGGGGTATGGCTACACCTTC. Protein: CASEAGQGYGYTF.

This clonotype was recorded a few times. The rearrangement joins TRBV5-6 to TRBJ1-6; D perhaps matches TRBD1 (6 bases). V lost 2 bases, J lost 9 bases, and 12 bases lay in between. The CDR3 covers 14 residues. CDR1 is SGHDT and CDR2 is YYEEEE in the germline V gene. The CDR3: CASSLIQGTSPLHF. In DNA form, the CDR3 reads TGTGCCAGCAGCTTAATCCAGGGGACTTCACCCCTCCACTTT.

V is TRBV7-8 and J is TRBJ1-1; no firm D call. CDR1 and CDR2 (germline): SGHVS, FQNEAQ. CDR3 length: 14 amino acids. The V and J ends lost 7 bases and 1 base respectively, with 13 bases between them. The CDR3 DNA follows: TGTGCCAGCACGCAATTTAGGGAGAACACTGAAGCTTTCTTT. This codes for CASTQFRENTEAFF.

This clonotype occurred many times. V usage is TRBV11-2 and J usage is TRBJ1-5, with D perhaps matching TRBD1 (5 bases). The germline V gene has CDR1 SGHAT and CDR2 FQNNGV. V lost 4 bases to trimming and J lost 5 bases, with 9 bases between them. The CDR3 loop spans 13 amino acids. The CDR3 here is CASSSGPHQPQHF. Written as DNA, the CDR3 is TGTGCCAGCAGCTCGGGACCCCATCAGCCCCAGCATTTT.

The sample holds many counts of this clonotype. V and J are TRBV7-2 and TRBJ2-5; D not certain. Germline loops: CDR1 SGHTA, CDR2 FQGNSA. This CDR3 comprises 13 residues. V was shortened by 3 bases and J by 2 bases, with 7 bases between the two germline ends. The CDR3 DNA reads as TGTGCCAGCAGCTTTGGGCAGCAAGAGACCCAGTACTTC. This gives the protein CASSFGQQETQYF.

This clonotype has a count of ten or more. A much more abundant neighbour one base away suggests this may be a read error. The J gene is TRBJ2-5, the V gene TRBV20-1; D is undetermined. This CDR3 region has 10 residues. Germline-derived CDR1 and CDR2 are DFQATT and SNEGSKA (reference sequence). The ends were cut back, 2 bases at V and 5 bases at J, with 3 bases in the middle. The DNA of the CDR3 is TGCAGTGCTAGAAAGGAGACCCAGTACTTC. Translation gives CSARKETQYF.

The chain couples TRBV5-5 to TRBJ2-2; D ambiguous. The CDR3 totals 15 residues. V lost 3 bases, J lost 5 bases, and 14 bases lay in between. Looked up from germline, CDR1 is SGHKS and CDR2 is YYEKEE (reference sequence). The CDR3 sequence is CASSWLGLETGELFF. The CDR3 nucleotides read TGTGCCAGCAGCTGGTTAGGGTTAGAAACCGGGGAGCTGTTTTTT.

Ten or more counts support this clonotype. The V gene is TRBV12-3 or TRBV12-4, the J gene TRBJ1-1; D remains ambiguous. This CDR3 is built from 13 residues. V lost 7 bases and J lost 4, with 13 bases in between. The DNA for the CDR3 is TGTGCCAGCACCGTCGGGTTTGGCACTGAAGCTTTCTTT. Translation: CASTVGFGTEAFF.

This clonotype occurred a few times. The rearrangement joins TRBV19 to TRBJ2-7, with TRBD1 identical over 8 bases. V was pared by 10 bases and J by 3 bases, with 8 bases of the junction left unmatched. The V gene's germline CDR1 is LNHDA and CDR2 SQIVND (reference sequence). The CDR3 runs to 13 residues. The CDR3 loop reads CATKGQDNYEQYF. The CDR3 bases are TGTGCCACCAAGGGACAGGACAACTACGAGCAGTACTTC.

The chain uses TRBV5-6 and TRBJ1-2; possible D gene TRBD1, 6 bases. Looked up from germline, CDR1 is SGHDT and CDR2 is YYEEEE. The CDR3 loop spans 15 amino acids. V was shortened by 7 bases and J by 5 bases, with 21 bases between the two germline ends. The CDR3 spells CASRPAGGGNYGYTF. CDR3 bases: TGTGCCAGCCGCCCGGCTGGAGGGGGGAATTATGGCTACACCTTC. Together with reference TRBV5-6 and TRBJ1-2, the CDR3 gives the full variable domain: DAGVTQSPTHLIKTRGQQVTLRCSPKSGHDTVSWYQQALGQGPQFIFQYYEEEERQRGNFPDRFSGHQFPNYSSELNVNALLLGDSALYLCASRPAGGGNYGYTFGSGTRLTVV.

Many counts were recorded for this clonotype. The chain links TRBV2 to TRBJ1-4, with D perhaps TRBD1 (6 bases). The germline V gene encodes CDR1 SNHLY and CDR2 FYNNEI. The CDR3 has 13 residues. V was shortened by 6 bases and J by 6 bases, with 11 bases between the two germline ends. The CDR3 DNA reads TGTGCCAGCAGATTGGGGGCAGATGAAAAACTGTTTTTT. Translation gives CASRLGADEKLFF. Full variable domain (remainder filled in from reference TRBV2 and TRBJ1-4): EPEVTQTPSHQVTQMGQEVILRCVPISNHLYFYWYRQILGQKVEFLVSFYNNEISEKSEIFDDQFSVERPDGSNFTLKIRSTKLEDSAMYFCASRLGADEKLFFGSGTQLSVL.

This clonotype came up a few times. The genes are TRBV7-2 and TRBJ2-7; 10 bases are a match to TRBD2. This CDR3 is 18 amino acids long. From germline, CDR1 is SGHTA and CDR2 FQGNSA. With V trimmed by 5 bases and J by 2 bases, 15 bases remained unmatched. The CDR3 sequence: CASSGKLAGVPFTYEQYF. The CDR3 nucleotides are TGTGCCAGCAGCGGAAAGCTAGCGGGGGTTCCCTTTACCTACGAGCAGTACTTC.

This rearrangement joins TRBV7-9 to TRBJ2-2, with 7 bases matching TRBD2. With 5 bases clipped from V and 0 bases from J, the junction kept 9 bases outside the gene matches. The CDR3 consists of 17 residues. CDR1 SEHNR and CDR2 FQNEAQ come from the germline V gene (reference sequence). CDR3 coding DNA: TGTGCCAGCAGCCAAGAGGCCAGCGGGGCGAACACCGGGGAGCTGTTTTTT. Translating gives CASSQEASGANTGELFF.

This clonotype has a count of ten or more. CDR3 nucleotide sequence: TGTGCCAGCAGCTTAATCCGACAGGGAGGTTCACCCCTCCACTTT. It encodes CASSLIRQGGSPLHF. The V and J genes are TRBV13 and TRBJ1-6; 7 nucleotides match TRBD1. The germline gives CDR1 PRHDT, CDR2 FYEKMQ (reference sequence). Trimming cost V 2 bases and J 9 bases; bases outside gene matches: 7. This CDR3 region has 15 residues.

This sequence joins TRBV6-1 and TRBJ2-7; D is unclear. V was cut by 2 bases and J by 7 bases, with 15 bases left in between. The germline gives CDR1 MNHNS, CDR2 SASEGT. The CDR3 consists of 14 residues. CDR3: CASSESVGLREQYF. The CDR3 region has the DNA TGTGCCAGCAGTGAATCTGTTGGGCTCCGGGAGCAGTACTTC.

In DNA form, the CDR3 reads TGTGCCAGCAGCCAGGGACTACCCAACACTGAAGCTTTCTTT. Its protein is CASSQGLPNTEAFF. This chain connects TRBV7-9 to TRBJ1-1, with D maybe TRBD1 (5 bases). The CDR3 has 14 residues. In germline, CDR1 is SEHNR, CDR2 FQNEAQ (reference sequence). The V end lost 5 bases, the J end lost 2 bases, and 12 bases lay between the germline ends.

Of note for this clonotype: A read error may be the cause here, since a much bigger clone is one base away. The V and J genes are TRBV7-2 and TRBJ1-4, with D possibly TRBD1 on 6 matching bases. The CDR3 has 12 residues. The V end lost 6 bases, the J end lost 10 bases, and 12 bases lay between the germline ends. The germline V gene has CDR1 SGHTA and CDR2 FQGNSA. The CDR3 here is CASRGGGVKLFF. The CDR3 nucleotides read TGTGCCAGCAGGGGAGGGGGAGTAAAACTGTTTTTT.

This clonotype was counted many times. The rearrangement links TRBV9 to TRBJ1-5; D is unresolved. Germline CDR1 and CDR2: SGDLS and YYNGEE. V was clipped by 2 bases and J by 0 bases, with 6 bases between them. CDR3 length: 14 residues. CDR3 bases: TGTGCCAGCAGCGTGGCCACTAGCAATCAGCCCCAGCATTTT. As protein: CASSVATSNQPQHF.

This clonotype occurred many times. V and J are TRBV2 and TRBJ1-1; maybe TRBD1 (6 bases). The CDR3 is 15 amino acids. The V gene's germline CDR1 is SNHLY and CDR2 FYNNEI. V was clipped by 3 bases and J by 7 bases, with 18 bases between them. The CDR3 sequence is CASSDGIQGTNEAFF. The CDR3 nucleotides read TGTGCCAGCAGTGACGGGATCCAGGGGACCAATGAAGCTTTCTTT.